A single sample is the source of the 16 T cell receptor beta chains below, sequenced in a study of blood T cell repertoires in COVID-19. The data were produced by immunoSEQ multiplex PCR, yet TCRdb's version contains in-frame clones alone and is incomplete. The table has 240,000 or so clones, more than 80% seen once. Sequencing was done on a sample of peripheral blood. The receptors derive from a woman older than 75 with COVID-19, enrolled during active disease.

The chain recombines TRBV12-1 with TRBJ2-7; TRBD1 is the table's D call, not checked against the DNA. TRBV12-1 is a pseudogene. There are 13 residues in the CDR3. CDR3 nucleotide sequence: TGTGCCAGCAGCTGGCCGCTGACCTACGAGCAGTACTTC. Protein product: CASSWPLTYEQYF.

Here the CDR3 reads CASSPRRGGDEQYF. Written as DNA, the CDR3 is TGTGCCAGCAGCCCCCGAAGAGGGGGCGACGAGCAGTACTTC. The rearrangement links TRBV7-2 to TRBJ2-7; TRBD1 matches at 7 bases. Germline V gene sequence: CDR1 SGHTA, CDR2 FQGNSA. This CDR3 region has 14 residues. V gave up 5 bases and J gave up 5 bases; unmatched junction bases: 9.

The CDR3 loop is CAWGRGNTGELFF. CDR3 DNA sequence: TGTGCCTGGGGGCGGGGTAACACCGGGGAGCTGTTTTTT. The chain uses TRBV30 and TRBJ2-2, with D possibly TRBD2 on 6 matching bases. CDR3 length: 13 residues. From germline, CDR1 is GTSNPN and CDR2 SVGIG (reference sequence). V was pared by 5 bases and J by 2 bases, with 9 bases between. The whole variable domain, filled in from reference TRBV30 and TRBJ2-2, reads SQTIHQWPATLVQPVGSPLSLECTVEGTSNPNLYWYRQAAGRGLQLLFYSVGIGQISSEVPQNLSASRPQDRQFILSSKKLLLSDSGFYLCAWGRGNTGELFFGEGSRLTVL.

The rearrangement uses TRBV5-1 and TRBJ2-2, with TRBD1 matching over 7 bases. Germline assignment: CDR1 SGHRS and CDR2 YFSETQ. With V trimmed by 0 bases and J by 0 bases, 2 bases remained unmatched. This CDR3 region has 16 residues. In nucleotides, the CDR3 is TGCGCCAGCAGCTTGGTAGGGACAGCGAACACCGGGGAGCTGTTTTTT. Its translation is CASSLVGTANTGELFF.

The chain recombines TRBV5-6 with TRBJ1-2, with D perhaps matching TRBD1 (5 bases). V shed 0 bases and J shed 4 bases, with 25 bases lying between them. The germline V gene encodes CDR1 SGHDT and CDR2 YYEEEE. This CDR3 region has 19 residues. The DNA for the CDR3 is TGTGCCAGCAGCTTGGACCCTCTTCCGACAGTCGGTGTCCTCTATGGCTACACCTTC. It translates to CASSLDPLPTVGVLYGYTF.

The genes are TRBV5-1 and TRBJ1-2; 9 bases line up with TRBD1. The CDR3 consists of 14 residues. J was trimmed by 7 bases and V by 0 bases; bases with no gene match: 4. From germline, CDR1 is SGHRS and CDR2 YFSETQ. CDR3 protein: CASSLGDRVGGYTF. CDR3 bases: TGCGCCAGCAGCTTGGGGGACAGGGTCGGTGGCTACACCTTC.

This clone was counted between two and nine times. The chain is built from TRBV12-3 or TRBV12-4 and TRBJ1-1; D is possibly TRBD1 (6 bases). Between the trimmed V and J ends, which lost 9 bases and 2 bases, there was a span of 13 bases. There are 13 residues in the CDR3. CDR3 sequence reads: CASNDRLNTEAFF. The CDR3 bases are TGTGCCAGTAACGACAGGCTCAACACTGAAGCTTTCTTT.

The CDR3: CASSGQGPSGNTIYF. The CDR3 bases are TGTGCCAGCAGCGGACAGGGACCCTCTGGAAACACCATATATTTT. V usage is TRBV7-2 and J usage is TRBJ1-3; 8 bases are shared with TRBD1. Germline V gene sequence: CDR1 SGHTA, CDR2 FQGNSA. The CDR3 covers 15 residues. V trimming: 5 bases; J trimming: 0 bases; junction bases outside the gene matches: 3.

This chain links TRBV7-9 with TRBJ1-1, with 9 bases identical to TRBD1. Germline CDR1 reads SEHNR; CDR2 reads FQNEAQ (reference sequence). The CDR3 consists of 14 residues. V shed 7 bases and J 6 bases; nucleotides not matched to a gene: 9. This CDR3 is CASTVQGAGSEAFF. The CDR3 bases are TGTGCCAGCACCGTACAGGGGGCCGGGTCTGAAGCTTTCTTT.

The CDR3 bases are TGCGCCAGCAGCCAACCAAAGTACGACAGGGGGACTGGTCAGCCCCAGCATTTT. Protein: CASSQPKYDRGTGQPQHF. The chain carries TRBV4-1 and TRBJ1-5; 9 nucleotides agree with TRBD1. The CDR3 runs 18 residues. Looked up from germline, CDR1 is MGHRA and CDR2 is YSYEKL. The V gene end was trimmed by 2 bases and the J gene end by 6 bases; junction bases not matched to a gene: 14.

Only a few counts were recorded for this clone. The gene calls are TRBV10-2 and TRBJ1-1; unclear D gene. This CDR3 comprises 14 residues. V lost 3 bases and J lost 1, with 9 bases in between. From germline, CDR1 is WSHSY and CDR2 SAAADI. CDR3 DNA sequence: TGCGCCAGCAGTGATACCCTCGGGAACACTGAAGCTTTCTTT. It is translated as CASSDTLGNTEAFF.

This clone was found once. V gene TRBV29-1 combines with J gene TRBJ2-5; TRBD1 is a possible D gene (7 bases). CDR1 and CDR2 (germline): SQVTM, ANQGSEA. Trimming stripped 6 bases from V and 3 bases from J, with 14 bases between. The CDR3 is made up of 13 amino acids. CDR3 loop: CSVTGGGKETQYF. The CDR3 region has the DNA TGCAGCGTGACCGGAGGGGGCAAAGAGACCCAGTACTTC.

This chain links TRBV5-1 with TRBJ1-6, with 7 bases fitting TRBD1. The V and J ends lost 5 bases and 4 bases, in that order; junction bases with no gene match: 6. CDR3 size: 15 residues. Germline V gene sequence: CDR1 SGHRS, CDR2 YFSETQ. CDR3 sequence: CASRPPGQYNSPLHF. The DNA of the CDR3 is TGCGCCAGCAGGCCACCGGGACAGTATAATTCACCCCTCCACTTT.

This sequence joins TRBV19 and TRBJ1-5; 7 bases align to TRBD1. CDR1 is LNHDA and CDR2 is SQIVND in the germline V gene (reference sequence). The junction had 7 bases not matched to a gene; V was cut back by 8 bases and J by 3 bases. This CDR3 comprises 14 residues. CDR3 coding DNA: TGTGCCAGTCAGGAGACAGGGTTCAATCAGCCCCAGCATTTT. Translated, it gives CASQETGFNQPQHF.

This chain connects TRBV30 to TRBJ1-2, with D perhaps matching TRBD1 (5 bases). The CDR3 has 15 amino acids. The germline V gene has CDR1 GTSNPN and CDR2 SVGIG (reference sequence). Trimming pared 0 bases from V and 2 bases from J, leaving 13 bases between. The CDR3 nucleotides are TGTGCCTGGAGTGTAGGCGCAGGGCAAAACTATGGCTACACCTTC. Amino acids: CAWSVGAGQNYGYTF.

The genes are TRBV6-6 and TRBJ2-1; D might be TRBD1 (5 bases). Germline loops: CDR1 MNHNY, CDR2 SVGAGI (reference sequence). CDR3 length equals 14 residues. Between the trimmed V and J ends, which lost 0 bases and 6 bases, there was a span of 9 bases. The CDR3: CASSYSEGANEQFF. CDR3 DNA: TGTGCCAGCAGTTACTCGGAAGGGGCCAATGAGCAGTTCTTC.